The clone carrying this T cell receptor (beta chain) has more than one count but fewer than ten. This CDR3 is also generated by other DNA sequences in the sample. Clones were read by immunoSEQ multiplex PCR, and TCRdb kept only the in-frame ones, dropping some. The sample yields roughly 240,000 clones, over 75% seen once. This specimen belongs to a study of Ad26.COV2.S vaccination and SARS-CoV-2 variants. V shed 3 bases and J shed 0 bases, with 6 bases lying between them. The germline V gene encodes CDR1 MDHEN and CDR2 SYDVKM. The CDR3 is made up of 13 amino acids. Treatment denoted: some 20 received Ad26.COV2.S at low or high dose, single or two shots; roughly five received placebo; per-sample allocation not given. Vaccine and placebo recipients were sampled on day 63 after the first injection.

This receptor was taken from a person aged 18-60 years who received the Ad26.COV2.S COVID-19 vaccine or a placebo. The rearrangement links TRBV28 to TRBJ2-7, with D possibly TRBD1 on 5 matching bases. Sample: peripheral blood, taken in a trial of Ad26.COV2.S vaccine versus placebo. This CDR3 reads CASSLTVSYEQYF. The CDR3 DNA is TGTGCCAGCAGTTTGACAGTCTCCTACGAGCAGTACTTC.